This T cell receptor beta chain was captured by sequencing in a study of cytomegalovirus exposure and HLA in healthy donors. The study, taken as a whole, reports: The authors listed 180 or so TCR beta chains as cytomegalovirus-associated. Reports credit the classifier with highly specific, highly sensitive diagnosis of cytomegalovirus status. Usually a TCR sequence was rare, but some public TCRs were found in many donors. There were several of the most significant clusters that appeared linked to common viral pathogens in a later analysis.

CDR1 and CDR2 from the germline V gene are SGHNT and YYREEE (reference sequence). This CDR3 contains 14 residues. The ends lost 5 bases at V and 3 bases at J; junction bases unmatched: 8. The PCR employed 60 Vbeta primers together with 13 Jbeta primers. The method was immunoSEQ multiplex PCR; TCRdb's version includes in-frame clones alone and lacks a portion of them. The sample holds some 120,000 clones, about 80% seen once. Points on this clone: The antigen is unknown.

The sample comprised PBMCs. This chain links TRBV5-4 with TRBJ2-7; 7 bases align to TRBD2. This sequence originates from a man younger than 45 in good health and CMV-seronegative. The CDR3 bases are TGTGCCAGCAGTACGCTGGGGGAGGGCTACGAGCAGTACTTC. This encodes CASSTLGEGYEQYF.